This is a list of T cell receptor beta chains from one sample in a study of CD8 T cells in ankylosing spondylitis. Via MiXCR, TCRdb re-called the 5' RACE reads, giving one row per CDR3 protein. The sample lists approximately 500,000 distinct CDR3 sequences; approximately 11% were seen once. Input material: blood, either unsorted or a sorted T cell fraction (not recorded which). The receptors were sampled from a male donor with ankylosing spondylitis. CDR3s include the opening cysteine and the closing phenylalanine or tryptophan. The order of the fields is CDR3 DNA, CDR3 protein, J gene, V gene, clone size, D gene. D genes are given only for firm matches. Not every row has a clone size; where given, it reads once, few, many or a size class.

cdr3_nt: TGCAGTGCTAGAGATCCAGCGGGATCGGTCACAGATACGCAGTATTTT; cdr3_aa: CSARDPAGSVTDTQYF; j_call: TRBJ2-3; v_call: TRBV20-1; clone_size: few; d_call: TRBD2
cdr3_nt: TGTGCCAGCAGCCAAGCCTTTAGCGGGACCGCAGATACGCAGTATTTT; cdr3_aa: CASSQAFSGTADTQYF; j_call: TRBJ2-3; v_call: TRBV3-1; clone_size: few; d_call: TRBD2
cdr3_nt: TGTGCCAGCAGCGCTAGCGTCAGCTCCACAGATACGCAGTATTTT; cdr3_aa: CASSASVSSTDTQYF; j_call: TRBJ2-3; v_call: TRBV7-2; clone_size: NA; d_call: NA
cdr3_nt: TGCGCCAGCAGTGAGTCGGACCGCACAGATACGCAGTATTTT; cdr3_aa: CASSESDRTDTQYF; j_call: TRBJ2-3; v_call: TRBV10-2; clone_size: NA; d_call: NA
cdr3_nt: TGTGCCAGCAGCCCTGGGGCAGGGGGCTTGGAGACCCAGTACTTC; cdr3_aa: CASSPGAGGLETQYF; j_call: TRBJ2-5; v_call: TRBV7-9; clone_size: NA; d_call: TRBD1
cdr3_nt: TGCAGTGCTCCACGGGCCCCGGGGTACGAGCAGTACTTC; cdr3_aa: CSAPRAPGYEQYF; j_call: TRBJ2-7; v_call: TRBV20-1; clone_size: few; d_call: NA
cdr3_nt: TGCGCCAGCAGCGGAACTAGCGGCGATACGCAGTATTTT; cdr3_aa: CASSGTSGDTQYF; j_call: TRBJ2-3; v_call: TRBV5-1; clone_size: once; d_call: TRBD2
cdr3_nt: TGTGCCACCAGCAGAGACTACGAGGGGGGGAATGGCTACACCTTC; cdr3_aa: CATSRDYEGGNGYTF; j_call: TRBJ1-2; v_call: TRBV15; clone_size: NA; d_call: NA
cdr3_nt: TGTGCCAGCAGGATCCTAGCGGGGTACAATGAGCAGTTCTTC; cdr3_aa: CASRILAGYNEQFF; j_call: TRBJ2-1; v_call: TRBV12-3/TRBV12-4; clone_size: many; d_call: TRBD2
cdr3_nt: TGCGCCAGCAGCTCGACTAGCAGGAGCTCCTACAATGAGCAGTTCTTC; cdr3_aa: CASSSTSRSSYNEQFF; j_call: TRBJ2-1; v_call: TRBV5-1; clone_size: few; d_call: TRBD2
cdr3_nt: TGCAGTGCTAGAGATGACAGGGCTTATGGCTACACCTTC; cdr3_aa: CSARDDRAYGYTF; j_call: TRBJ1-2; v_call: TRBV20-1; clone_size: many; d_call: TRBD1
cdr3_nt: TGCAGTGCTAGAGCCTCGACAGACACTGAAGCTTTCTTT; cdr3_aa: CSARASTDTEAFF; j_call: TRBJ1-1; v_call: TRBV20-1; clone_size: few; d_call: NA
cdr3_nt: TGCAGCGTCCCCAAGCCGGGATCTCAAGAGACCCAGTACTTC; cdr3_aa: CSVPKPGSQETQYF; j_call: TRBJ2-5; v_call: TRBV29-1; clone_size: many; d_call: NA
cdr3_nt: TGCGCCAGCAGCCACACTCAGGGGAGGACGGTGGAAAACATTCAGTACTTC; cdr3_aa: CASSHTQGRTVENIQYF; j_call: TRBJ2-4; v_call: TRBV4-1; clone_size: few; d_call: NA
cdr3_nt: TGTGCCAGCAGCTTAGGTCAGCTCAATCAGCCCCAGCATTTT; cdr3_aa: CASSLGQLNQPQHF; j_call: TRBJ1-5; v_call: TRBV7-8; clone_size: few; d_call: NA